This is a list of T cell receptor beta chains from one sample in a study of shared T cell receptors in the human thymus. Data came from immunoSEQ multiplex PCR; TCRdb stores just in-frame clones and leaves some out. This table holds around 730,000 clones, over 75% found once. These data are also associated with another study on human thymus T cells.

Sequenced input: thymocytes. These receptors all come from a girl younger than two with a congenital heart defect. Each CDR3 is given with its conserved first and last residue. Each record gives: CDR3 protein, D gene, clone size, V gene. A D gene is named only where the DNA matches it firmly. Expanded clones are given a class, and other clones once, few, many or no size at all.

CDR3: CASSHRGKNTEAFF
D: TRBD1
size: -
V: TRBV27

CDR3: CASSEEGEGQYF
D: -
size: -
V: TRBV10-2

CDR3: CASSPGQNYGYTF
D: TRBD1
size: -
V: TRBV10-2

CDR3: CASRRTSGEEYEQYF
D: TRBD2
size: -
V: TRBV28

CDR3: CAISEKGRELFF
D: -
size: once
V: TRBV10-3

CDR3: CASSSTSGGAGTYNEQFF
D: TRBD2
size: -
V: TRBV7-2

CDR3: CASSAPDTDTQYF
D: -
size: -
V: TRBV6-1

CDR3: CASSEPQGAWVDNEQFF
D: TRBD1
size: -
V: TRBV11-2

CDR3: CASSIRGDSETQYF
D: TRBD1
size: -
V: TRBV19

CDR3: CASSSSSVGPYGYTF
D: -
size: once
V: TRBV5-6

CDR3: CSVEPSRRYNEQFF
D: -
size: -
V: TRBV29-1

CDR3: CASSTRVMVRDEQYF
D: -
size: -
V: TRBV28